Listed here are 13 T cell receptor beta chains from one sample, sequenced in a study of T-cell memory formation after mild COVID-19 (dated by TCRdb to about 2021). The library was prepared using 5' RACE. Sequencing was carried out with an Illumina NovaSeq 6000. TCRdb cleaned the public reads at Q25 with fastp, built clones with MiXCR and kept in-frame beta chains. Each CDR3 protein gets just one entry, which takes the most common genes and DNA from the rows behind it. The sample data list about 210,000 distinct CDR3 sequences, and about 10% of these were observed just once. 3% of the sample is taken by the ten largest. The sequenced sample consisted of PBMCs or a T cell subset sorted from them (not recorded which). The receptors here all came from a man aged 18 to 30 who had mild COVID-19 (a few samples of this study predate the infection). The sample titles of this study are shuffled in the database, so cell type and time point are left out; the donor was told from shared clones.

This clonotype turned up a few times. The chain recombines TRBV7-2 with TRBJ2-5, with 14 nucleotides matching TRBD2. Germline V lookup: CDR1 SGHTA, CDR2 FQGNSA. V gave up 5 bases and J gave up 2 bases; unmatched junction bases: 7. The length of the CDR3 is 17 residues. In nucleotides, the CDR3 is TGTGCCAGCAGCCGACTAGCGGGGGGGCCGGAGCAAGAGACCCAGTACTTC. The encoded protein is CASSRLAGGPEQETQYF. The whole variable domain, filled in from reference TRBV7-2 and TRBJ2-5, reads GAGVSQSPSNKVTEKGKDVELRCDPISGHTALYWYRQSLGQGLEFLIYFQGNSAPDKSGLPSDRFSAERTGGSVSTLTIQRTQQEDSAVYLCASSRLAGGPEQETQYFGPGTRLLVL.

The V gene is TRBV2, the J gene TRBJ2-1; D assignment may be TRBD1 or TRBD2 (5 bases each). The CDR3 has 15 residues. Germline CDR1 SNHLY, CDR2 FYNNEI. Trimming left V 5 bases short and J 0 bases short, with 11 bases between. The CDR3 DNA is TGTGCCAGCAGTCGGGACGCTCCCTCCTACAATGAGCAGTTCTTC. Translated: CASSRDAPSYNEQFF.

This clonotype showed up many times. This chain connects TRBV6-1 to TRBJ2-7, with TRBD2 matching 11 bases. The CDR3 runs to 15 residues. The germline V gene has CDR1 MNHNS and CDR2 SASEGT. The V segment lost 6 bases and the J segment 2 bases; nucleotides outside the gene matches: 6. CDR3 amino acids: CASSRSGGAAYEQYF. CDR3 sequence (DNA): TGTGCCAGCAGCCGTAGCGGGGGGGCGGCCTACGAGCAGTACTTC.

The CDR3 bases are TGCAGTGCTGGGGGGGATCGCTATGGCTACACCTTC. Protein product: CSAGGDRYGYTF. V gene TRBV20-1 combines with J gene TRBJ1-2, with D perhaps matching TRBD1 (5 bases). Germline V gives CDR1 DFQATT, CDR2 SNEGSKA (reference sequence). V lost 5 bases, J lost 4 bases, and 11 bases lay in between. The CDR3 consists of 12 residues.

The chain has TRBV7-6 and TRBJ1-1; D remains ambiguous. V lost 5 bases to trimming and J lost 6 bases, with 13 bases between them. Germline V gene sequence: CDR1 SGHVS, CDR2 FNYEAQ. The CDR3 loop spans 13 amino acids. CDR3: CASSPETDAEAFF. CDR3 bases: TGTGCCAGCAGCCCGGAGACGGACGCTGAAGCTTTCTTT.

This clonotype appeared a few times. The gene calls are TRBV7-3 and TRBJ2-3; tentative D call: TRBD1 (6 bases). V lost 4 bases and J 2 bases, leaving 10 bases between the germline ends. The CDR3 sequence is 14 residues long. CDR1 is SGHTA, CDR2 FQGTGA, per germline. Here the CDR3 DNA reads TGTGCCAGCAGCTGGACAGAAAACACAGATACGCAGTATTTT. Its translation is CASSWTENTDTQYF.

This clonotype has a handful of counts. Written as DNA, the CDR3 is TGTGCCAGCAGCTTAGTGTCCGGTTATGGCTACACCTTC. As protein: CASSLVSGYGYTF. V usage is TRBV7-2 and J usage is TRBJ1-2; D remains ambiguous. Germline CDR1 is SGHTA and CDR2 is FQGNSA. This CDR3 is 13 amino acids long. V shed 1 base and J shed 5 bases, with 8 bases lying between them.

V gene TRBV20-1 combines with J gene TRBJ2-2; D possibly corresponds to TRBD1 (8 bases). Trimming took 0 bases from V and 5 from J, leaving 22 bases between them. The CDR3 extends over 18 amino acids. Germline CDR1 is DFQATT and CDR2 is SNEGSKA (reference sequence). The CDR3 loop is CSARDVWTGRGWTGELFF. CDR3 nucleotide sequence: TGCAGTGCTAGAGATGTTTGGACAGGGAGGGGTTGGACCGGGGAGCTGTTTTTT.

This clonotype was seen only a few times. The V and J genes are TRBV20-1 and TRBJ1-5; the D is unclear. Germline CDR1 DFQATT, CDR2 SNEGSKA (reference sequence). Trimming stripped 0 bases from V and 8 bases from J, with 17 bases between. The CDR3 is made up of 15 amino acids. The CDR3 reads CSARELLPAVEPQHF. CDR3 DNA sequence: TGCAGTGCTAGAGAACTTTTGCCAGCCGTGGAGCCCCAGCATTTT.

Many counts were recorded for this clonotype. The DNA of the CDR3 is TGTGCCAGCACGCTCCTCCGGGAGACTGAAGCTTTCTTT. This translates into CASTLLRETEAFF. The chain joins TRBV12-3 or TRBV12-4 to TRBJ1-1, with D unclear. The CDR3 loop spans 13 amino acids. Trimming took off 7 bases at V and 5 bases at J, with 14 bases between the two ends.

V and J are TRBV7-2 and TRBJ1-6, with TRBD1 identical over 7 bases. The V and J ends lost 6 bases and 10 bases, in that order; junction bases with no gene match: 9. There are 14 residues in the CDR3. The germline V gene has CDR1 SGHTA and CDR2 FQGNSA. CDR3 DNA: TGTGCCAGCAGACCTACAGGGGTCGAATCACCCCTCCACTTT. This sequence encodes CASRPTGVESPLHF. The full variable domain, completed using reference TRBV7-2 and TRBJ1-6, is GAGVSQSPSNKVTEKGKDVELRCDPISGHTALYWYRQSLGQGLEFLIYFQGNSAPDKSGLPSDRFSAERTGGSVSTLTIQRTQQEDSAVYLCASRPTGVESPLHFGNGTRLTVT.

A remark on this clonotype: Germline is not matched at one junction end, which may reflect a read error. V and J are TRBV9 and TRBJ2-1, with D possibly being TRBD2 (5 bases). The CDR3 has 15 residues. CDR1 and CDR2 from the germline V gene are SGDLS and YYNGEE. This chain's CDR3 is CASSVDNQWTGRMVF. DNA for the CDR3: TGTGCCAGCAGCGTAGATAATCAGTGGACTGGGCGCATGGTCTTC.

This chain links TRBV9 with TRBJ2-2, with 8 bases matching TRBD2. The trim removed 6 bases at V and 1 base at J, leaving 8 bases unmatched. The CDR3 is made up of 16 amino acids. CDR1 SGDLS and CDR2 YYNGEE come from the germline V gene. The CDR3 here is CASTPPGGENTGELFF. The DNA of the CDR3 is TGTGCCAGCACCCCCCCCGGGGGGGAGAACACCGGGGAGCTGTTTTTT.